These T cell receptor beta chains were read from a single sample in a study of PD-L1 blockade in urothelial cancer. Here immunoSEQ multiplex PCR was the method, and the copy in TCRdb shows in-frame clones only, minus some. The repertoire has more than 90,000 clones, approximately 90% of them found once; the top ten carry less than 4.5%. This specimen was PBMCs, taken around atezolizumab (anti-PD-L1) treatment. These receptors were collected from a man in his 60s with urothelial cancer. Each CDR3 is given with its conserved first and last residue. Each record gives: D gene, J gene, V gene, clone size, CDR3 protein, CDR3 DNA. The D gene is left open where the match is weak. Only some rows state a clone size, as once, few, many or a class for expanded clones.

D: NA
J: TRBJ1-5
V: TRBV19
size: NA
CDR3: CASSIEGRNQPQHF
DNA: TGTGCCAGTAGTATAGAGGGGCGCAATCAGCCCCAGCATTTT

D: NA
J: TRBJ1-5
V: TRBV28
size: NA
CDR3: CASRGQPLVNQPQHF
DNA: TGTGCCAGCAGGGGGCAACCCCTAGTCAATCAGCCCCAGCATTTT

D: NA
J: TRBJ2-7
V: TRBV2
size: NA
CDR3: CASSDGPGGPYEQYF
DNA: TGTGCCAGCAGTGATGGCCCCGGAGGGCCCTACGAGCAGTACTTC

D: NA
J: TRBJ1-5
V: TRBV28
size: NA
CDR3: CASSLSGAGDQPQHF
DNA: TGTGCCAGCAGTTTATCAGGGGCTGGTGATCAGCCCCAGCATTTT

D: NA
J: TRBJ2-1
V: TRBV11-3
size: NA
CDR3: CASSGGYRGRENEQFF
DNA: TGTGCCAGCAGCGGGGGGTACAGGGGGAGGGAGAATGAGCAGTTCTTC

D: NA
J: TRBJ1-2
V: TRBV4-2
size: NA
CDR3: CASSQDRTVYGYTF
DNA: TGTGCCAGCAGCCAAGATAGGACAGTATATGGCTACACCTTC

D: TRBD2
J: TRBJ2-7
V: TRBV9
size: NA
CDR3: CASSVGVSGGTYEQYF
DNA: TGTGCCAGCAGCGTAGGAGTTAGCGGGGGGACCTACGAGCAGTACTTC

D: NA
J: TRBJ2-5
V: TRBV5-5
size: NA
CDR3: CASSLAGQRAYF
DNA: TGTGCCAGCAGCTTGGCCGGTCAGAGGGCGTACTTC

D: TRBD2
J: TRBJ2-1
V: TRBV5-1
size: NA
CDR3: CASSSFGTSGGYNEQFF
DNA: TGCGCCAGCAGCTCCTTTGGGACTAGCGGGGGTTACAATGAGCAGTTCTTC

D: TRBD2
J: TRBJ2-7
V: TRBV28
size: once
CDR3: CASPLGGACEQYF
DNA: TGTGCCAGCCCCCTCGGGGGGGCATGTGAGCAGTACTTC

D: NA
J: TRBJ2-7
V: TRBV6-6
size: NA
CDR3: CATSTGRHEQYF
DNA: TGTGCCACCTCGACAGGGAGGCACGAGCAGTACTTC

D: NA
J: TRBJ2-7
V: TRBV18
size: NA
CDR3: CASSLRTDLYEQYF
DNA: TGTGCCAGCTCACTCAGGACAGATCTCTACGAGCAGTACTTC

D: NA
J: TRBJ1-3
V: TRBV6-1
size: NA
CDR3: CASSDGTGNTIYF
DNA: TGTGCCAGCAGTGATGGGACAGGAAACACCATATATTTT

D: NA
J: TRBJ1-1
V: TRBV7-9
size: NA
CDR3: CASSQPWPSGAFF
DNA: TGTGCCAGCAGCCAACCCTGGCCGTCCGGGGCTTTCTTT

D: TRBD2
J: TRBJ2-5
V: TRBV5-6
size: once
CDR3: CASSLRTSGGEETQYF
DNA: TGTGCCAGCAGCTTAAGGACTAGCGGGGGGGAGGAGACCCAGTACTTC

D: NA
J: TRBJ1-1
V: TRBV27
size: NA
CDR3: CASSSRELNTEAFF
DNA: TGTGCCAGCAGTTCGAGAGAATTGAACACTGAAGCTTTCTTT